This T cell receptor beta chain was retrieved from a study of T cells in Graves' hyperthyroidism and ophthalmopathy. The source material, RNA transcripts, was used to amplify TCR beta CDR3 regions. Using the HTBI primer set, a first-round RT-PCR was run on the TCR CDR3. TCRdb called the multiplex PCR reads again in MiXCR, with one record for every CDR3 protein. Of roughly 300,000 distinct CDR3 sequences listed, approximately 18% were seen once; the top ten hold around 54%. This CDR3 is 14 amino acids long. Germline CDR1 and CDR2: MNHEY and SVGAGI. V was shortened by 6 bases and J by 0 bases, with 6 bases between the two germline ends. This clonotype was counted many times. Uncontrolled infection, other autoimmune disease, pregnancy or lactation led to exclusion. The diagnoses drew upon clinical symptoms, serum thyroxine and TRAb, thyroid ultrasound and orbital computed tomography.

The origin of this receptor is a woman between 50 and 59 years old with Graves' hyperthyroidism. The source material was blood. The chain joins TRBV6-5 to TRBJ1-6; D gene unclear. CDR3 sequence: CASRPSSYNSPLHF. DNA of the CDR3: TGTGCCAGCAGGCCGAGCTCCTATAATTCACCCCTCCACTTT.